The rows below give T cell receptor beta chains drawn from one sample of a study of T cells expressing NK-cell markers. Following a re-call of the 5' RACE reads, TCRdb has one entry per CDR3 protein and lacks DNA. The record lists about 160,000 distinct CDR3 sequences, of which the ten most abundant hold 20% to 25%. The sequencing sample was made of blood T cells: a sorted CD56 or NKG2C T cell subset, CD4+ or CD8+ T cells, or bulk PBMC T cells (not recorded which). These receptors were taken from a man aged 18-70 years in good health. The CDR3 runs from the conserved cysteine through the conserved F or W.

TRBJ1-1	TRBV19	CASSIAATINTEAFF
TRBJ1-1	TRBV7-6	CASSLAGGGNTEAFF
TRBJ2-2	TRBV29-1	CSVAEVTYTGELFF
TRBJ2-2	TRBV5-4	CASSLDGLGELFF
TRBJ2-3	TRBV7-9	CASRPGTGVWADTQYF
TRBJ2-5	TRBV7-9	CASSAVAGVGQYF
TRBJ2-1	TRBV28	CASSLRGRGEFF
TRBJ2-2	TRBV11-1	CASSYGVTGANTGELFF
TRBJ2-7	TRBV15	CATSRTGTKFYEQYF
TRBJ1-1	TRBV28	CASSSRTGMNTEAFF
TRBJ1-2	TRBV6-5	CASSWASYGYTF
TRBJ1-6	TRBV6-4	CASSPTGASGTLHF
TRBJ1-2	TRBV2	CASSEALKSDFYYGYTF
TRBJ2-2	TRBV9	CASSVGQGVNTGELFF
TRBJ1-1	TRBV12-3/TRBV12-4	CASSRPQRDTEAFF
TRBJ2-7	TRBV29-1	CSVGGLAGVPEQYF
TRBJ1-3	TRBV7-2	CASSLGVRGSGNTIYF
TRBJ2-3	TRBV5-1	CASSPGTGDENTQYF
TRBJ2-2	TRBV25-1	CASSELSGELFF
TRBJ1-2	TRBV12-3/TRBV12-4	CASRPAGGSGYGYTF
TRBJ2-7	TRBV20-1	CSGRDRDYEQYF
TRBJ1-1	TRBV20-1	CSAVRDTHRSTEAFF
TRBJ2-2	TRBV12-3/TRBV12-4	CASSLAWDGARTGELFF
TRBJ2-7	TRBV29-1	CSVEDRGEISYEQYF
TRBJ2-3	TRBV4-2	CASSRGESTDTQYF
TRBJ2-1	TRBV5-1	CASSLAVAGGDYNEQFF
TRBJ2-3	TRBV29-1	CSVDGRGYDTQYF
TRBJ2-7	TRBV2	CASTGLAELPYF
TRBJ2-5	TRBV14	CASSHRTGPSRETQYF
TRBJ2-5	TRBV2	CASSEGTTSPQETQYF
TRBJ2-1	TRBV11-2	CASSLVRGGTSDIEQFF
TRBJ2-7	TRBV7-9	CASQDLGGAYEQYF
TRBJ1-3	TRBV29-1	CSVRGQPYSGNTIYF
TRBJ1-1	TRBV15	CATSSPGVTEAFF
TRBJ2-2	TRBV11-1	CASSLPLTSGATGTGELFF
TRBJ2-7	TRBV24-1	CATRSWTGRDEQYF
TRBJ2-3	TRBV12-3/TRBV12-4	CASSFVTGGDTQYF
TRBJ2-5	TRBV27	CASSLSPLSQETQYF
TRBJ1-5	TRBV5-6	CASSPSLGLSQPQHF
TRBJ2-1	TRBV12-3/TRBV12-4	CASSKYGRETYNEQFF
TRBJ2-1	TRBV19	CASSIGQDSSDYNEQFF
TRBJ2-2	TRBV27	CASSPAGGTGTGELFF
TRBJ2-7	TRBV19	CASSITSIHEQYF
TRBJ2-1	TRBV15	CATSRDRRAGGPVGNNEQFF
TRBJ1-5	TRBV7-9	CASSLDRQYGQPQHF
TRBJ2-3	TRBV5-1	CASSWTSGGSKDTQYF
TRBJ2-1	TRBV27	CASSLFSLGGGEQFF
TRBJ2-1	TRBV2	CASVTPRGQFF
TRBJ2-7	TRBV20-1	CSARGIVSYEQYF
TRBJ2-1	TRBV3-1	CASSPFPLGYNEQFF
TRBJ2-3	TRBV20-1	CSARDLMGTSGSWVPDTQYF
TRBJ1-4	TRBV3-1	CASSHPRQTSNEKLFF
TRBJ2-7	TRBV20-1	CSARSLVGIPEQYF
TRBJ1-2	TRBV12-3/TRBV12-4	CASTIQGGLYGYTF
TRBJ1-6	TRBV28	CASSPPGTDSPLHF
TRBJ2-1	TRBV12-3/TRBV12-4	CASRIGGALNEQFF
TRBJ2-7	TRBV5-1	CASSWYTGTGTSYEQYF
TRBJ2-1	TRBV4-1	CASSQSGLAGENEQFF
TRBJ2-5	TRBV9	CASSTGGTGLSQETQYF